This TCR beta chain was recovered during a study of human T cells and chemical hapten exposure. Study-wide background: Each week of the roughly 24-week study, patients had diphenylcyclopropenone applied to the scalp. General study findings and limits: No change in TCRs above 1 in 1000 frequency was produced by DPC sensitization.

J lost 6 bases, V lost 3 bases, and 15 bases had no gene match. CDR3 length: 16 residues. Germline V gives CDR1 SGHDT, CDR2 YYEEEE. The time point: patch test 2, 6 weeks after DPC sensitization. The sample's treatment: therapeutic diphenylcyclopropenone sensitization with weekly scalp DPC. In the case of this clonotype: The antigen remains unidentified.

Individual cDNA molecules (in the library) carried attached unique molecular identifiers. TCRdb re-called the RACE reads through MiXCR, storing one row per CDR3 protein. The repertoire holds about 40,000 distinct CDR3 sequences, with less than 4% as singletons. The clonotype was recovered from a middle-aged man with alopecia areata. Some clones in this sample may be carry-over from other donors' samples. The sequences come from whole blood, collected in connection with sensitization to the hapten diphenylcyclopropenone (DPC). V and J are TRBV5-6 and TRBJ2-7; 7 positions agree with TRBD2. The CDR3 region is CASSSEVRTRSLEQYF. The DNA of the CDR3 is TGTGCCAGCAGCTCAGAAGTGAGGACTAGATCTCTCGAGCAGTACTTC. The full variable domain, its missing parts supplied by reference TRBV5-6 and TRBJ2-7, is DAGVTQSPTHLIKTRGQQVTLRCSPKSGHDTVSWYQQALGQGPQFIFQYYEEEERQRGNFPDRFSGHQFPNYSSELNVNALLLGDSALYLCASSSEVRTRSLEQYFGPGTRLTVT.